One and the same sample provided the 4 T cell receptor beta chains below, sequenced in a study of cytomegalovirus exposure and HLA in healthy donors (TCRdb year 2017). The method behind the library was the immunoSEQ multiplex PCR assay. For the multiplex PCR, a mixture combining 60 forward primers for TCR Vbeta segments and 13 reverse primers for TCR Jbeta segments was used. Held by TCRdb, this immuneACCESS table contains in-frame sequences only and omits some clones. Under half of the omission traces to an unresolved V gene where checked; the cause of the rest is unknown. The sample records about 160,000 clones, around 73% of which are singletons. Jointly, the top ten make up over 1.1% of the sample. The sequenced sample was PBMCs. All receptors derive from a male donor in good health and CMV-seronegative.

The chain is built from TRBV5-1 and TRBJ2-7; 7 positions match TRBD1. The CDR3 is made up of 15 amino acids. The germline V gene encodes CDR1 SGHRS and CDR2 YFSETQ. Trimming at V came to 1 base and at J to 3 bases, leaving 7 bases not matched to a gene. The CDR3 DNA is TGCGCCAGCAGCTTGCGGCAGGGGGAAAACTACGAGCAGTACTTC. Amino acids: CASSLRQGENYEQYF.

The J gene is TRBJ2-7, the V gene TRBV10-3, with TRBD2 matching 9 bases. CDR1 ENHRY and CDR2 SYGVKD come from the germline V gene. The CDR3 length is 16 residues. Trimming took 0 bases from V and 4 from J; bases not matched to a gene: 7. The CDR3 loop reads CAISESSGSYYYEQYF. The CDR3 nucleotides are TGTGCCATCAGTGAGTCTAGCGGGAGTTACTATTACGAGCAGTACTTC.

The chain uses TRBV7-2 and TRBJ1-4; a possible D gene is TRBD1 (6 bases). V was pared by 5 bases and J by 7 bases, with 17 bases between. The CDR3 covers 15 residues. CDR1 SGHTA and CDR2 FQGNSA come from the germline V gene. In DNA form, the CDR3 reads TGTGCCAGCAGCCTCGGGGCAGGGGAGGGTGAAAAACTGTTTTTT. It codes for CASSLGAGEGEKLFF.

The rearrangement links TRBV7-9 to TRBJ1-5, with D possibly matching TRBD1 (6 bases). Looked up from germline, CDR1 is SEHNR and CDR2 is FQNEAQ (reference sequence). The CDR3 loop spans 14 amino acids. With 1 base removed from V and 2 bases from J, the gap between germline ends came to 6 bases. The CDR3 DNA follows: TGTGCCAGCAGCTTAGGGACAGGCAATCAGCCCCAGCATTTT. Protein sequence: CASSLGTGNQPQHF.